This T cell receptor beta chain was found in a study of cytomegalovirus exposure and HLA in healthy donors. Use of 60 Vbeta and 13 Jbeta primers characterized the PCR. Only in-frame clones appear in the TCRdb table, and some are missing; sequencing was by immunoSEQ multiplex PCR. The data hold roughly 100,000 clones, with about four fifths observed a single time. Study-level findings and limits: Sequencing depth across donors, presence/absence analyses assumed, was roughly uniform. Published work reported that the classifier diagnosed cytomegalovirus status with high specificity and sensitivity.

CDR1 and CDR2 from the germline V gene are MNHNS and SASEGT. V was clipped by 4 bases and J by 7 bases, with 10 bases between them. This CDR3 has 13 amino acids. This clone was recorded a few times. As yet, its antigen is unknown. This chain joins TRBV6-1 and TRBJ1-4; D perhaps matches TRBD1 (6 bases). The sample comprised PBMCs. This sequence originates from a middle-aged woman in good health and CMV-seronegative. For the CDR3, the DNA is TGTGCCAGCAGTGGGGGGCGGATTGAAAAACTGTTTTTT. Its protein is CASSGGRIEKLFF.